These 3 T cell receptor beta chains were sequenced from one sample in a study of blood T cell repertoires in COVID-19. TCRdb keeps only in-frame clones here, not all; method: immunoSEQ multiplex PCR. The top ten hold roughly 4% of the sample, which has 130,000 to 150,000 clones, approximately 86% seen once. Sequences were obtained from PBMCs or T cells enriched from blood (not recorded which). Receptors were obtained from a woman in her thirties or forties who had been exposed to COVID-19.

This clone has more than one count but fewer than ten. The CDR3 sequence is CASSSDRVRVEQYF. The CDR3, as DNA: TGTGCCAGCAGCTCGGACAGGGTAAGGGTCGAGCAGTACTTC. V gene TRBV7-8 combines with J gene TRBJ2-7; 8 bases are shared with TRBD1. The CDR3 consists of 14 residues. After removal of 4 bases from V and 6 bases from J, the junction contained 8 bases not matched to a gene. Germline loops: CDR1 SGHVS, CDR2 FQNEAQ.

The chain links TRBV2 to TRBJ2-7, with D possibly TRBD1 on 5 matching bases. This CDR3 has 13 amino acids. Germline-derived CDR1 and CDR2 are SNHLY and FYNNEI. V lost 6 bases to trimming and J lost 3 bases, with 12 bases between them. The CDR3 region is CASSKTGLYEQYF. The CDR3 nucleotides are TGTGCCAGCAGCAAAACAGGCCTCTACGAGCAGTACTTC.

This clone was detected only a few times. The rearrangement links TRBV5-1 to TRBJ2-3; TRBD2 agrees at 16 bases. This CDR3 region has 19 residues. Germline CDR1 SGHRS, CDR2 YFSETQ. J gave up 1 base and V 4 bases, and 9 bases lay outside the gene matches. The CDR3 here is CASSRGTSGRGGGTDTQYF. CDR3 DNA: TGCGCCAGCAGCAGAGGGACTAGCGGGAGGGGAGGTGGCACAGATACGCAGTATTTT.